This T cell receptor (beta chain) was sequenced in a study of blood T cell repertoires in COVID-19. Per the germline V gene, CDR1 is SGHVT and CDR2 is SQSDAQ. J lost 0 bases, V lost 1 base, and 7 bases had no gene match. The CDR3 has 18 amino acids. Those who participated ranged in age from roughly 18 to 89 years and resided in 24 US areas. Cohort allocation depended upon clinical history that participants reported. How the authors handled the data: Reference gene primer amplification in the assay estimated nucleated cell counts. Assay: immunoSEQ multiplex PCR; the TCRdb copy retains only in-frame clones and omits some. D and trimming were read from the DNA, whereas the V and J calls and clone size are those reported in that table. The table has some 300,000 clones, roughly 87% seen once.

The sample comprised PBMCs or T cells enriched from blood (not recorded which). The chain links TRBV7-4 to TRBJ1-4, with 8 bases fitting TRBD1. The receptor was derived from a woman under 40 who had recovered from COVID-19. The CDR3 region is CASSLGSRGLTTNEKLFF. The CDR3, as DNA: TGTGCCAGCAGCTTAGGTTCCAGGGGGCTTACAACTAATGAAAAACTGTTTTTT.